What follows are 13 T cell receptor beta chains derived from one specimen sequenced in a study of blood T cells in healthy people across ages (dated by TCRdb to the mid-2010s). Libraries were prepared through 5' RACE. A second PCR of roughly 7 to 11 cycles was performed with a sample-barcoded 5' primer and a J-beta primer mix. Using fastp at Q25 and MiXCR, TCRdb reprocessed the public reads and kept productive beta chains. Records with the same CDR3 protein are collapsed into one entry carrying the most frequent genes and DNA. A total of 1,800,000 or so distinct CDR3 sequences appear in this sample, about two fifths of them only once. In total, the top ten clones hold under 25% of the sample. The material sequenced was blood. These receptors all come from a human donor in good health.

The chain couples TRBV5-6 to TRBJ2-1, with 7 nucleotides matching TRBD2. The V gene's germline CDR1 is SGHDT and CDR2 YYEEEE. The CDR3 spans 15 residues. J gave up 7 bases and V 2 bases, and 9 bases lay outside the gene matches. The CDR3: CASSFIFGRGNEQFF. The DNA for the CDR3 is TGTGCCAGCAGCTTTATATTTGGGCGGGGGAATGAGCAGTTCTTC. The whole variable domain, remainder taken from reference TRBV5-6 and TRBJ2-1, is DAGVTQSPTHLIKTRGQQVTLRCSPKSGHDTVSWYQQALGQGPQFIFQYYEEEERQRGNFPDRFSGHQFPNYSSELNVNALLLGDSALYLCASSFIFGRGNEQFFGPGTRLTVL.

The table lists this clonotype with a count of one. This sequence joins TRBV29-1 and TRBJ2-2, with a weak D call TRBD1 (5 bases). The germline CDR1 and CDR2 sequences are SQVTM and ANQGSEA. This CDR3 is 11 amino acids long. V shed 7 bases and J shed 6 bases, with 9 bases lying between them. CDR3 loop: CSAGAAGELFF. Here the CDR3 DNA reads TGCAGCGCTGGGGCCGCCGGGGAGCTGTTTTTT.

This clonotype was seen a handful of times. CDR3 coding DNA: TGTGCCAGCAGCTTAGGACTAGCGGGGAGGCCCTACGAGCAGTACTTC. Its translation: CASSLGLAGRPYEQYF. This chain joins TRBV7-9 and TRBJ2-7, with 11 bases fitting TRBD2. This CDR3 contains 16 residues. Germline V gene sequence: CDR1 SEHNR, CDR2 FQNEAQ (reference sequence). V lost 1 base and J lost 2; bases outside the gene matches: 4.

This chain uses TRBV7-2 with TRBJ1-1; no clear D. Germline-derived CDR1 and CDR2 are SGHTA and FQGNSA. The V and J ends lost 5 bases and 6 bases respectively, with 13 bases between them. The CDR3 loop spans 13 amino acids. The CDR3: CASSLSGRSEAFF. As DNA, the CDR3 is TGTGCCAGCAGCCTATCTGGACGGTCTGAAGCTTTCTTT. Based on the CDR3 plus reference TRBV7-2 and TRBJ1-1, the full variable domain is GAGVSQSPSNKVTEKGKDVELRCDPISGHTALYWYRQSLGQGLEFLIYFQGNSAPDKSGLPSDRFSAERTGGSVSTLTIQRTQQEDSAVYLCASSLSGRSEAFFGQGTRLTVV.

This chain links TRBV20-1 with TRBJ1-4; 10 bases match TRBD1. After removal of 5 bases from V and 10 bases from J, the junction contained 7 bases not matched to a gene. CDR3 length: 13 amino acids. Germline V gives CDR1 DFQATT, CDR2 SNEGSKA (reference sequence). The CDR3 nucleotides are TGCAGTGCTTCCGGGACAGGGGCGGGAAAACTGTTTTTT. Translation gives CSASGTGAGKLFF.

This clonotype has only a few counts. This chain connects TRBV7-2 to TRBJ2-5; 9 bases fit TRBD2. This CDR3 has 18 amino acids. Germline V lookup: CDR1 SGHTA, CDR2 FQGNSA. V lost 1 base to trimming and J lost 5 bases; unmatched junction nucleotides: 14. DNA for the CDR3: TGTGCCAGCAGCTTAGTTAGTAGCGGGGGCGGTGTGGGGGAGACCCAGTACTTC. Residues: CASSLVSSGGGVGETQYF.

CDR3 amino acids: CASSLGQTTEAFF. The CDR3 DNA sequence: TGTGCCAGCAGCCTGGGACAGACAACTGAAGCTTTCTTT. The chain uses TRBV16 and TRBJ1-1, with 7 bases identical to TRBD1. The J segment lost 5 bases and the V segment lost 4 bases, leaving 4 bases of the junction unmatched. CDR3 length equals 13 residues. The germline CDR1 and CDR2 sequences are KGHSY and FQNENV.

Concerning this clonotype itself: A much larger clone differs by one base, so this may be a read error. The chain links TRBV6-1 to TRBJ2-4; D possibly corresponds to TRBD2 (7 bases). The V end was cut by 2 bases, the J end by 6 bases, with 17 bases between. The length of the CDR3 is 16 residues. From germline, CDR1 is MNHNS and CDR2 SASEGT. The CDR3, as DNA: TGTGCCAGCAGTGAATTAGGGGGGGTGCCTGGAAACATTCAGTACTTC. Its translation: CASSELGGVPGNIQYF.

This clonotype was seen more than once but under ten times. V gene TRBV15 combines with J gene TRBJ1-1, with D perhaps matching TRBD1 (5 bases). V shed 2 bases and J shed 3 bases, with 7 bases lying between them. CDR3 size: 13 residues. Germline CDR1 reads LNHNV; CDR2 reads YYDKDF (reference sequence). The CDR3 DNA reads as TGTGCCACCAGCAGAACAGGCTACACTGAAGCTTTCTTT. Translating gives CATSRTGYTEAFF. Looking up the rest from reference TRBV15 and TRBJ1-1 gives the full variable domain: DAMVIQNPRYQVTQFGKPVTLSCSQTLNHNVMYWYQQKSSQAPKLLFHYYDKDFNNEADTPDNFQSRRPNTSFCFLDIRSPGLGDTAMYLCATSRTGYTEAFFGQGTRLTVV.

The table lists this clonotype with a few counts. This chain joins TRBV5-5 and TRBJ2-1, with no clear D. Germline V lookup: CDR1 SGHKS, CDR2 YYEKEE (reference sequence). CDR3 size: 14 residues. The V and J ends lost 0 bases and 4 bases respectively, with 8 bases between them. CDR3 bases: TGTGCCAGCAGCTTGGAGTGGCAGTACAATGAGCAGTTCTTC. Its translation: CASSLEWQYNEQFF.

The sample holds one count of this clonotype. This chain connects TRBV10-3 to TRBJ2-2; D remains ambiguous. Germline CDR1 and CDR2: ENHRY and SYGVKD. The ends were cut back, 10 bases at V and 0 bases at J, with 12 bases in the middle. This CDR3 has 14 residues. The CDR3 sequence is CANRPAPNTGELFF. DNA of the CDR3: TGTGCCAACCGGCCGGCCCCGAACACCGGGGAGCTGTTTTTT.

For this clonotype: This may be a read error: a much more frequent sequence differs by one nucleotide. The chain joins TRBV20-1 to TRBJ1-1; a possible D gene is TRBD1 (6 bases). The CDR3 covers 13 residues. Germline V CDR1 and CDR2: DFQATT, SNEGSKA (reference sequence). The CDR3 sequence is CSASRQANTQAFF. In DNA form, the CDR3 reads TGCAGTGCTAGCAGACAGGCGAACACTCAAGCTTTCTTT.

The table lists this clonotype with many counts. V and J are TRBV7-9 and TRBJ2-2; D is unclear. Trimming stripped 4 bases from V and 1 base from J, with 7 bases between. Looked up from germline, CDR1 is SEHNR and CDR2 is FQNEAQ (reference sequence). This CDR3 spans 14 amino acids. CDR3 loop: CASSSAGNTGELFF. The CDR3 DNA is TGTGCCAGCAGCTCAGCAGGGAACACCGGGGAGCTGTTTTTT.